These 18 T cell receptor beta chains came from one sample sequenced in a study of T cells in Graves' hyperthyroidism and ophthalmopathy. It was RNA transcripts that yielded the amplified TCR beta CDR3 regions. First-round RT-PCR of the TCR CDR3 relied on the HTBI primer set. TCRdb analysed the multiplex PCR reads with MiXCR anew, one entry per CDR3 protein. The sample holds about 590,000 distinct CDR3 sequences; 13% to 15% are singletons and the top ten take roughly 7%. The specimen was blood. The origin of the receptors is a woman younger than 30 with Graves' ophthalmopathy.

This clonotype was detected a few times. The genes are TRBV4-2 and TRBJ1-6; TRBD1 matches 11 bases. Germline assignment: CDR1 LGHNA and CDR2 YNFKEQ. After removal of 4 bases from V and 8 bases from J, the junction contained 4 bases not matched to a gene. This CDR3 is 15 amino acids long. The CDR3 region has the DNA TGTGCCAGCAGCCGGGACAGGGGGGATGATTCACCCCTCCACTTT. Amino acid sequence: CASSRDRGDDSPLHF.

This clonotype was detected ten times or more. One end of the junction fails to match germline, which may point to a read error. The rearrangement links TRBV12-3 or TRBV12-4 to TRBJ2-1; 10 nucleotides line up with TRBD2. This CDR3 has 14 amino acids. The CDR3 bases are TGTGCCAGCAGTGTAGCGGGAGGACTCAATGAGCAGTTCTTC. It yields the protein CASSVAGGLNEQFF.

A few counts support this clonotype. The rearrangement links TRBV6-1 to TRBJ2-5; D unclear. Germline CDR1 MNHNS, CDR2 SASEGT. The CDR3 is made up of 15 amino acids. Between the trimmed V and J ends, which lost 6 bases and 2 bases, there was a span of 16 bases. CDR3 coding DNA: TGTGCCAGCAGCGAAAATATCGAGGCTCAAGAGACCCAGTACTTC. It is translated as CASSENIEAQETQYF.

The chain carries TRBV12-3 or TRBV12-4 and TRBJ2-1; tentative D call: TRBD2 (7 bases). V lost 6 bases, J lost 10 bases, and 13 bases lay in between. The CDR3 covers 12 residues. CDR3 loop: CASRRGGNEQFF. The DNA for the CDR3 is TGTGCCAGCAGACGCGGGGGCAACGAGCAGTTCTTC.

This clonotype was observed at least ten times. This chain connects TRBV7-3 to TRBJ2-6, with 8 bases that match TRBD1. Per the germline V gene, CDR1 is SGHTA and CDR2 is FQGTGA. CDR3 length: 17 amino acids. V gave up 3 bases and J gave up 3 bases; unmatched junction bases: 7. CDR3 coding DNA: TGTGCCAGCAGCTTTACTCAGGGGGCTAGTGGGGCCAACGTCCTGACTTTC. This sequence encodes CASSFTQGASGANVLTF.

The rearrangement joins TRBV7-3 to TRBJ1-5; 7 bases map to TRBD1. CDR3 length equals 17 residues. Trimming cost V 3 bases and J 0 bases; bases outside gene matches: 8. The germline V gene has CDR1 SGHTA and CDR2 FQGTGA. The CDR3 bases are TGTGCCAGCAGCTTTCCGGGACAGAGTCATAGCAATCAGCCCCAGCATTTT. This encodes CASSFPGQSHSNQPQHF.

This clonotype was counted at least ten times. The rearrangement joins TRBV11-3 to TRBJ1-3; 12 positions match TRBD1. Germline values: CDR1 SGHNT, CDR2 YENEEA. The CDR3 has 15 residues. The J segment lost 7 bases and the V segment lost 4 bases, leaving 5 bases of the junction unmatched. CDR3 region: CASSSPGQGANTIYF. CDR3 in DNA: TGTGCCAGCAGCTCGCCGGGACAGGGGGCGAACACCATATATTTT.

On this clonotype itself: This may be a read error, as it is one base from a much larger clone. This rearrangement joins TRBV20-1 to TRBJ2-7; TRBD2 matches at 10 bases. Germline V gene data show CDR1 as DFQATT and CDR2 as SNEGSKA (reference sequence). This CDR3 comprises 14 residues. The CDR3 sequence is CNASGTSDSYEQYF. The CDR3 DNA is TGCAATGCTAGCGGGACTAGCGACTCCTACGAGCAGTACTTC.

This clonotype was seen repeatedly, ten times or more. The genes are TRBV12-3 or TRBV12-4 and TRBJ2-5, with TRBD1 matching over 8 bases. The CDR3 totals 14 residues. J was trimmed by 1 base and V by 4 bases; bases with no gene match: 2. CDR3 sequence (DNA): TGTGCCAGCAGTTCGGACAGGGCCCAAGAGACCCAGTACTTC. It is translated as CASSSDRAQETQYF.

This clonotype was counted many times. The chain uses TRBV18 and TRBJ1-2; unclear D gene. There are 14 residues in the CDR3. Trimming stripped 3 bases from V and 2 bases from J, with 10 bases between. Germline CDR1 reads KGHSH; CDR2 reads LQKENI. The CDR3 region is CASSPGAENYGYTF. CDR3 nucleotide sequence: TGTGCCAGCTCACCGGGCGCAGAAAACTATGGCTACACCTTC.

A remark on this clonotype: This may arise from a read error, as a much more abundant clone is one base away. V gene TRBV27 combines with J gene TRBJ2-7, with 14 positions matching TRBD2. CDR1 MNHEY and CDR2 SMNVEV come from the germline V gene (reference sequence). CDR3 size: 17 residues. V shed 3 bases, J shed 1 base, and the junction held 5 bases outside the gene matches. The CDR3 loop is CASSLGTSGGWSYEQYF. CDR3 bases: TGTGCCAGCAGTTTGGGGACTAGCGGGGGTTGGTCCTACGAGCAGTACTTC.

The chain has TRBV10-3 and TRBJ2-7, with D perhaps matching TRBD1 (6 bases). Per the germline V gene, CDR1 is ENHRY and CDR2 is SYGVKD. V was cut by 5 bases and J by 3 bases, with 17 bases left in between. The CDR3 contains 15 residues. The CDR3: CAISPGEIGIYEQYF. The CDR3 region has the DNA TGTGCCATCAGTCCAGGGGAGATAGGGATCTACGAGCAGTACTTC.

The table lists this clonotype with a few counts. The genes are TRBV20-1 and TRBJ1-2, with D tentatively TRBD1 (5 bases). V lost 6 bases and J lost 5, with 16 bases in between. Looked up from germline, CDR1 is DFQATT and CDR2 is SNEGSKA (reference sequence). This CDR3 is 13 amino acids long. CDR3 DNA: TGCAGTGCCAAGGGACGGCCGCGATATGGCTACACCTTC. This codes for CSAKGRPRYGYTF.

In the case of this clonotype: A much larger clone differs by one base, so this may be a read error. V usage is TRBV6-1 and J usage is TRBJ2-7; no reliable D call. Deletions cut 5 bases from V and 0 bases from J, with 11 bases between. Germline lookup yields CDR1 MNHNS and CDR2 SASEGT. There are 14 residues in the CDR3. The DNA of the CDR3 is TGTGCCAGCAGTACTCAGATACTCTCCTACGAGCAGTACTTC. Protein sequence: CASSTQILSYEQYF.

This clonotype has a count of ten or more. The chain employs TRBV10-3 and TRBJ2-1, with 7 bases lining up with TRBD2. The CDR3 is 14 amino acids. The trim removed 5 bases at V and 4 bases at J, leaving 5 bases unmatched. CDR1 and CDR2 from the germline V gene are ENHRY and SYGVKD. As DNA, the CDR3 is TGTGCCATCAGTAGGGGACTACTTTACAATGAGCAGTTCTTC. Protein sequence: CAISRGLLYNEQFF.

Ten or more counts support this clonotype. In DNA, the CDR3 is TGTGCCAGCAGTGATGAGATCTCCCGGGCCAGGCGTTCACCCCTCCACTTT. It codes for CASSDEISRARRSPLHF. The chain employs TRBV2 and TRBJ1-6, with D uncertain. In germline, CDR1 is SNHLY, CDR2 FYNNEI. The CDR3 has 17 amino acids. Trimming took 3 bases from V and 9 from J, leaving 21 bases between them.

There are many counts of this clonotype. The chain links TRBV7-9 to TRBJ1-1; the D is unclear. This CDR3 has 15 amino acids. The germline CDR1 and CDR2 sequences are SEHNR and FQNEAQ (reference sequence). The V gene lost 6 bases and the J gene lost 0 bases, with 14 bases spanning the gap. CDR3 nucleotides: TGTGCCAGCAGACGCAGGACGGACCTGAACACTGAAGCTTTCTTT. As protein: CASRRRTDLNTEAFF.

This clonotype occurred many times. The V gene is TRBV6-2 or TRBV6-3, the J gene TRBJ1-5; maybe TRBD1 (6 bases). The CDR3 has 17 residues. CDR1 is MNHEY and CDR2 is SVGEGT in the germline V gene. V was clipped by 0 bases and J by 2 bases, with 14 bases between them. The CDR3 loop is CASSYSTGIGGNQPQHF. The CDR3 bases are TGTGCCAGCAGTTACTCCACAGGGATCGGTGGCAATCAGCCCCAGCATTTT.